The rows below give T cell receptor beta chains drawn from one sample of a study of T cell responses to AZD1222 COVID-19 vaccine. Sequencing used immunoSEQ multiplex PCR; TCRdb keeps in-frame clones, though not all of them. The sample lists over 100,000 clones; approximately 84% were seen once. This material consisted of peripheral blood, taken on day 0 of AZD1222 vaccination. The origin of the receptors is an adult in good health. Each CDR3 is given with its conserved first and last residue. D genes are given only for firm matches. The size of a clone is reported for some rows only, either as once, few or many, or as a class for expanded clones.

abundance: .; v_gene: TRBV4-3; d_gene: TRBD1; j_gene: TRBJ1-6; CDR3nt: TGCGCCAGCAGTCTAGACAGGGGAGGAGGGTCACCCCTCCACTTT; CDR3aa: CASSLDRGGGSPLHF
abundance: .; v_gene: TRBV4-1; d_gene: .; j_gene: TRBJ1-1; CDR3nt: TGCGCCAGCAGCCAAGCAAGCGGGGGCTGGACTGAAGCTTTCTTT; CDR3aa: CASSQASGGWTEAFF
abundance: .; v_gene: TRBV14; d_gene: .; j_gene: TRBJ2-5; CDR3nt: TGTGCCAGCAGCCAAGACGCCACCCTAGGGTCCCCCCATAAAAAGACCCAGTACTTC; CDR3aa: CASSQDATLGSPHKKTQYF
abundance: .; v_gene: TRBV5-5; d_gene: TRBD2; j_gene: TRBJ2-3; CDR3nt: TGTGCCAGCAAAGAAGCGGGGGGCACAGATACGCAGTATTTT; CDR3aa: CASKEAGGTDTQYF
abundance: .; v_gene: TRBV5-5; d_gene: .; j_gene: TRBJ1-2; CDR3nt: TGTGCCAGCAGCTTTGTTCGGAACTATGGCTACACCTTC; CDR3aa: CASSFVRNYGYTF
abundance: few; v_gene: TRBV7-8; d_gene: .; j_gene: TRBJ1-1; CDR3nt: TGTGCCAGCAGCTCACAGGGTGCTCCTGAAGCTTTCTTT; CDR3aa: CASSSQGAPEAFF
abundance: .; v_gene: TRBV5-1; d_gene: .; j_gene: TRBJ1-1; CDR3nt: TGCGCCAGCAGCTTTGGGACGGGGAACACTGAAGCTTTCTTT; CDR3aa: CASSFGTGNTEAFF
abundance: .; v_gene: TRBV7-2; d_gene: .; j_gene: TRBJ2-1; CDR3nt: TGTGCCAGTACACAAGACTACGGACGATACAATGAGCAGTTCTTC; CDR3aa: CASTQDYGRYNEQFF
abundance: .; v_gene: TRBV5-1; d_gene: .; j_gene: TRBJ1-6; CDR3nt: TGCGCCAGCAGCGGACTAGAGGGTAGCTCCTATAATTCACCCCTCCACTTT; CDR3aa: CASSGLEGSSYNSPLHF
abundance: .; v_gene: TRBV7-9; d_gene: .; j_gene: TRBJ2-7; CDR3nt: TGTGCCAGCAGCTTAAGGGCCCGAGAGGGGGAGCAGTACTTC; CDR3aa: CASSLRAREGEQYF
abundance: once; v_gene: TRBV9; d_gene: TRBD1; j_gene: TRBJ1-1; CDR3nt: TGTGCCAGCAGCACCCGACAGGGACGGGAAGCTTTCTTT; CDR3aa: CASSTRQGREAFF
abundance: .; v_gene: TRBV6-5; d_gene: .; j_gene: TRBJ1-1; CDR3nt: TGTGCCAGCAGAAGACAGTTGAACACTGAAGCTTTCTTT; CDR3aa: CASRRQLNTEAFF
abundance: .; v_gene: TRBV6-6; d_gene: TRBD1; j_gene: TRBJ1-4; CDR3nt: TGTGCCAGCAGCCGGGGACAGGGCCTATATAATGAAAAACTGTTTTTT; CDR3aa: CASSRGQGLYNEKLFF
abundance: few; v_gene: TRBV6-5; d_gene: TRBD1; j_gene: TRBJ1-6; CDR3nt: TGTGCCAGCAGTTACGGGGGACAGGGTATATCCCCCCTCCACTTT; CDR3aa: CASSYGGQGISPLHF
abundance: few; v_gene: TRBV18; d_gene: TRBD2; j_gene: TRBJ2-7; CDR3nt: TGTGCCAGCTCCCAAATCCTTAGCGGGATAAATCGCGAGCAGTACTTC; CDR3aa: CASSQILSGINREQYF
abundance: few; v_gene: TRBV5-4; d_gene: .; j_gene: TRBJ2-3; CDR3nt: TGTGCCAGCAGCTTGGTACAGACAGATACGCAGTATTTT; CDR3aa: CASSLVQTDTQYF
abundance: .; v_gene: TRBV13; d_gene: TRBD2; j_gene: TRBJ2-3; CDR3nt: TGTGCCAGCAGCCCCCCGAAGCGGGAGGGGTTTGCAGATACGCAGTATTTT; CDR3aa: CASSPPKREGFADTQYF
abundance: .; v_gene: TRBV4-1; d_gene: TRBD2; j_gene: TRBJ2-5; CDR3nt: TGCGCCAGCAGCCAATTTTCGGCGGGAGGTTCGAAAGAGACCCAGTACTTC; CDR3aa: CASSQFSAGGSKETQYF